These 20 T cell receptor beta chains came from one sample sequenced in a study of cytomegalovirus exposure and HLA in healthy donors. Primers: 60 Vbeta forward and 13 Jbeta reverse. Sequencing was performed with immunoSEQ multiplex PCR; in TCRdb, only in-frame clones are kept and a portion is missing. The sample shows 130,000 or so clones, roughly 79% of them seen only once. Sequencing input: PBMCs. The receptors come from a woman aged 18-29 years in good health and CMV-seronegative.

The chain combines TRBV30 with TRBJ2-1; maybe TRBD1 (5 bases). This CDR3 has 12 residues. Trimming pared 5 bases from V and 4 bases from J, leaving 9 bases between. Germline CDR1 reads GTSNPN; CDR2 reads SVGIG (reference sequence). CDR3 sequence (DNA): TGTGCCTGGGGAGACAGTTACAATGAGCAGTTCTTC. Protein: CAWGDSYNEQFF.

The chain carries TRBV30 and TRBJ2-5; 10 bases fit TRBD2. CDR1 and CDR2 from the germline V gene are GTSNPN and SVGIG (reference sequence). The CDR3 is 16 amino acids. Unmatched junction bases numbered 8, after V lost 2 bases and J lost 2 bases. The CDR3 protein is CAWSLLAGELQETQYF. CDR3 nucleotides: TGTGCCTGGAGTCTGCTAGCGGGAGAGTTGCAAGAGACCCAGTACTTC.

The chain recombines TRBV14 with TRBJ2-3, with 8 bases lining up with TRBD2. V gave up 4 bases and J gave up 5 bases; unmatched junction bases: 11. The length of the CDR3 is 16 residues. From germline, CDR1 is SGHDN and CDR2 FVKESK. CDR3 coding DNA: TGTGCCAGCAGCCCCATATTAGCGGGACTTGGAGATACGCAGTATTTT. Its translation: CASSPILAGLGDTQYF.

In its sample, this clone was seen once. The chain has TRBV7-9 and TRBJ2-5, with D perhaps TRBD1 (5 bases). V was clipped by 6 bases and J by 2 bases, with 10 bases between them. Germline loops: CDR1 SEHNR, CDR2 FQNEAQ (reference sequence). This CDR3 is 13 amino acids long. The CDR3 coding sequence is TGTGCCAGCAGGGCAGACAGTCAAGAGACCCAGTACTTC. It yields the protein CASRADSQETQYF. The variable domain in full, completed from reference TRBV7-9 and TRBJ2-5, reads DTGVSQNPRHKITKRGQNVTFRCDPISEHNRLYWYRQTLGQGPEFLTYFQNEAQLEKSRLLSDRFSAERPKGSFSTLEIQRTEQGDSAMYLCASRADSQETQYFGPGTRLLVL.

J is TRBJ1-1 and V is TRBV14; 7 bases match TRBD1. Unmatched junction bases numbered 5, after V lost 6 bases and J lost 4 bases. This CDR3 comprises 13 residues. Germline CDR1 SGHDN, CDR2 FVKESK. CDR3 region: CASREGAGTEAFF. The CDR3 nucleotides are TGTGCCAGCAGAGAGGGGGCAGGCACTGAAGCTTTCTTT.

CDR3 amino acids: CASSYAPLAGGVTQYF. The DNA of the CDR3 is TGTGCCAGCAGTTACGCGCCCCTAGCGGGAGGGGTAACGCAGTATTTT. The V and J genes are TRBV6-6 and TRBJ2-3; 12 bases line up with TRBD2. J lost 9 bases, V lost 2 bases, and 9 bases had no gene match. Germline lookup yields CDR1 MNHNY and CDR2 SVGAGI (reference sequence). The CDR3 length is 16 residues.

This chain connects TRBV11-1 to TRBJ2-5, with 7 bases lining up with TRBD2. The CDR3 covers 14 residues. The J segment lost 2 bases and the V segment lost 6 bases, leaving 6 bases of the junction unmatched. Germline assignment: CDR1 SGHAT and CDR2 FQDESV (reference sequence). The CDR3 sequence is CASRPGLKQETQYF. In DNA, the CDR3 is TGTGCCAGCAGACCGGGACTAAAGCAAGAGACCCAGTACTTC.

The chain couples TRBV6-5 to TRBJ1-1; tentative D call: TRBD1 (6 bases). The CDR3 is made up of 14 amino acids. Germline V gene lookup returns CDR1 MNHEY and CDR2 SVGAGI. Trimming shortened V by 7 bases and J by 7 bases, and 19 bases separated the two germline ends. This chain's CDR3 is CASTDSGDTYEAFF. CDR3 in DNA: TGTGCCAGCACCGATTCAGGGGACACCTATGAAGCTTTCTTT.

The genes are TRBV21-1 and TRBJ2-6; the table's D call TRBD2 went unverified against the DNA. TRBV21-1 counts as a pseudogene. CDR3 length equals 16 residues. CDR3 sequence reads: CASSPRFGLWANVLTF. In DNA form, the CDR3 reads TGTGCCAGCAGCCCCCGCTTCGGTCTCTGGGCCAACGTCCTGACTTTC.

This clone is a singleton in its sample. The gene calls are TRBV29-1 and TRBJ2-7, with D possibly being TRBD2 (5 bases). The length of the CDR3 is 16 residues. CDR1 is SQVTM and CDR2 is ANQGSEA in the germline V gene. Trimming pared 6 bases from V and 7 bases from J, leaving 28 bases between. As DNA, the CDR3 is TGCAGCGTGGCAGACCCCAAGGGAGCTTCGGAAGGAGAGCAGTACTTC. Its translation is CSVADPKGASEGEQYF.

Concerning this clone itself: This same CDR3 is encoded by further DNA sequences in the sample. This rearrangement joins TRBV30 to TRBJ1-2; D possibly corresponds to TRBD1 (6 bases). Trimming removed 0 bases at V and 6 bases at J, with 11 bases between. This CDR3 has 13 amino acids. Germline loops: CDR1 GTSNPN, CDR2 SVGIG (reference sequence). CDR3: CAWSVRTDNGYTF. The CDR3 DNA reads as TGTGCCTGGAGTGTCCGGACAGATAATGGCTACACCTTC.

The rearrangement links TRBV2 to TRBJ2-1, with TRBD2 identical over 13 bases. In germline, CDR1 is SNHLY, CDR2 FYNNEI. J was trimmed by 7 bases and V by 1 base; bases with no gene match: 4. The CDR3 consists of 16 residues. Here the CDR3 reads CASSEDLGLAGNEQFF. For the CDR3, the DNA is TGTGCCAGCAGTGAAGATCTGGGACTAGCGGGAAATGAGCAGTTCTTC.

The V and J genes are TRBV18 and TRBJ2-7, with TRBD1 identical over 8 bases. V was clipped by 3 bases and J by 0 bases; unmatched bases: 1. The CDR3 totals 14 residues. Germline assignment: CDR1 KGHSH and CDR2 LQKENI. This CDR3 reads CASSPGTGSYEQYF. CDR3 bases: TGTGCCAGCTCACCCGGGACAGGCTCCTACGAGCAGTACTTC.

Comments on this clone: At one boundary the junction diverges from the germline segment, which might be a read error. This sequence joins TRBV2 and TRBJ1-1; TRBD1 is a possible D gene (5 bases). Germline V gene lookup returns CDR1 SNHLY and CDR2 FYNNEI. The CDR3 is made up of 18 amino acids. The CDR3 here is CAISEYRGTTGMNTEAFF. The CDR3 nucleotides read TGTGCCATCAGTGAATATAGGGGTACGACCGGAATGAACACTGAAGCTTTCTTT.

This chain uses TRBV5-4 with TRBJ2-7; D perhaps matches TRBD2 (6 bases). V was shortened by 3 bases and J by 2 bases, with 12 bases between the two germline ends. The germline gives CDR1 SGHNT, CDR2 YYREEE (reference sequence). This CDR3 spans 14 amino acids. The CDR3 loop reads CASSSSSGAYEQYF. CDR3 nucleotides: TGTGCCAGCAGCTCCTCTTCGGGAGCCTACGAGCAGTACTTC.

The chain's CDR3 is CASSEAIRETEAFF. CDR3 sequence (DNA): TGTGCCAGCAGTGAAGCCATCCGGGAAACTGAAGCTTTCTTT. The V gene is TRBV6-1, the J gene TRBJ1-1; D remains ambiguous. The ends were cut back, 0 bases at V and 5 bases at J, with 10 bases in the middle. CDR3 length: 14 residues. Per germline, CDR1 MNHNS and CDR2 SASEGT.

This chain links TRBV29-1 with TRBJ2-3; 12 positions match TRBD2. CDR3 length: 15 amino acids. Germline V gives CDR1 SQVTM, CDR2 ANQGSEA. V was pared by 6 bases and J by 3 bases, with 7 bases of the junction left unmatched. The CDR3 is CSVRLAGVVTDTQYF. CDR3 DNA sequence: TGCAGCGTCCGACTAGCGGGAGTTGTAACAGATACGCAGTATTTT.

The V and J genes are TRBV10-3 and TRBJ2-3; TRBD1 aligns across 8 bases. CDR3 length: 13 residues. V shed 10 bases and J 5 bases; nucleotides not matched to a gene: 8. The V gene's germline CDR1 is ENHRY and CDR2 SYGVKD. The CDR3 here is CATGTGPIDTQYF. The CDR3 coding sequence is TGTGCCACAGGGACAGGCCCAATAGATACGCAGTATTTT.

The chain has TRBV10-3 and TRBJ2-6; D is ambiguous. V gave up 0 bases and J gave up 0 bases, with 9 bases separating them. There are 17 residues in the CDR3. CDR1 ENHRY and CDR2 SYGVKD come from the germline V gene. The chain's CDR3 is CAISESESSSGANVLTF. DNA of the CDR3: TGTGCCATCAGTGAGTCAGAGTCAAGCTCTGGGGCCAACGTCCTGACTTTC.

The J gene is TRBJ1-5, the V gene TRBV2, with D hard to call. The CDR3 extends over 11 amino acids. V was trimmed by 5 bases and J by 7 bases, leaving 6 bases between them. CDR1 is SNHLY and CDR2 is FYNNEI in the germline V gene. The CDR3 DNA is TGTGCCAGCAGTACGGGGCAGCCCCAGCATTTT. It specifies CASSTGQPQHF.